Listed below are T cell receptor beta chains from one sample, sequenced in a study of neoadjuvant anti-PD-1 for oral cavity cancer. The repertoire was sequenced with immunoSEQ multiplex PCR; TCRdb's copy has only in-frame clones and lacks some. The top ten hold 2.5% to 3.5% of the sample, which has about 13,000 clones, over 55% seen once. Sequenced material: PBMCs, taken after nivolumab (anti-PD-1) treatment. These receptors all stem from a person aged 35 to 85 with oral cavity squamous cell carcinoma. CDR3s include the opening cysteine and the closing phenylalanine or tryptophan. A D gene is named only where the DNA matches it firmly. A row's size may be missing; if present it is once, few, many or a size class.

J: TRBJ2-1
D: TRBD1
V: TRBV29-1
size: -
CDR3: CSGARDRGEQFF
DNA: TGCAGCGGTGCCAGGGACAGGGGTGAGCAGTTCTTC

J: TRBJ2-1
D: TRBD1
V: TRBV6-1
size: once
CDR3: CATKPGQGLVEQFF
DNA: TGTGCCACCAAACCGGGACAGGGGTTAGTTGAGCAGTTCTTC

J: TRBJ1-4
D: -
V: TRBV7-6
size: -
CDR3: CASSLALGRETNEKLFF
DNA: TGTGCCAGCAGCTTAGCGCTAGGAAGGGAAACTAATGAAAAACTGTTTTTT

J: TRBJ1-1
D: -
V: TRBV5-1
size: -
CDR3: CASSPDGSMNTEAFF
DNA: TGCGCCAGCAGCCCGGATGGGAGCATGAACACTGAAGCTTTCTTT

J: TRBJ2-4
D: TRBD2
V: TRBV29-1
size: -
CDR3: CSVLIWGGTKNIQYF
DNA: TGCAGCGTTCTAATATGGGGAGGGACCAAAAACATTCAGTACTTC

J: TRBJ2-3
D: -
V: TRBV29-1
size: -
CDR3: CSVGTTVDTQYF
DNA: TGCAGCGTTGGAACGACGGTAGATACGCAGTATTTT

J: TRBJ1-1
D: TRBD1
V: TRBV7-9
size: -
CDR3: CASSLVTGANTEAFF
DNA: TGTGCCAGCAGCTTAGTAACAGGGGCGAACACTGAAGCTTTCTTT